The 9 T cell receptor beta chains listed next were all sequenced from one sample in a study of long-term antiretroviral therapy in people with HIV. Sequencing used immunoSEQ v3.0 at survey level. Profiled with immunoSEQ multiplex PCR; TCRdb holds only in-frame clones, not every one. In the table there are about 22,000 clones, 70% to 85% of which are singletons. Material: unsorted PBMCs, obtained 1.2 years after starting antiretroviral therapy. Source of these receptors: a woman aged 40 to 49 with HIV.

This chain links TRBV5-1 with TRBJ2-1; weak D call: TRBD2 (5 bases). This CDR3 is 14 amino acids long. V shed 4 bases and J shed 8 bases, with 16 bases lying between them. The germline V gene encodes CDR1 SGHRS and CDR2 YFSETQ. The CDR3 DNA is TGCGCCAGCAGCCCGCTCGGGGTAGTGGATGAGCAGTTCTTC. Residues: CASSPLGVVDEQFF.

The CDR3 sequence is CASSQHETTAFF. In nucleotides, the CDR3 is TGTGCCAGCAGCCAACATGAAACCACAGCTTTCTTT. V gene TRBV6-1 combines with J gene TRBJ1-1; D remains ambiguous. The CDR3 consists of 12 residues. The V end lost 6 bases, the J end lost 10 bases, and 15 bases lay between the germline ends. From germline, CDR1 is MNHNS and CDR2 SASEGT.

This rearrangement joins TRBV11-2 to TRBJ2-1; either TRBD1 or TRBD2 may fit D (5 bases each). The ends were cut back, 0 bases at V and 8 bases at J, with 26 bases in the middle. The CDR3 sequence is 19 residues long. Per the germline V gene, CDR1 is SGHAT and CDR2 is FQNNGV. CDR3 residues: CASSLDRGVAGGRGDEQFF. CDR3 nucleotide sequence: TGTGCCAGCAGCTTAGATAGAGGGGTAGCTGGCGGACGGGGCGATGAGCAGTTCTTC.

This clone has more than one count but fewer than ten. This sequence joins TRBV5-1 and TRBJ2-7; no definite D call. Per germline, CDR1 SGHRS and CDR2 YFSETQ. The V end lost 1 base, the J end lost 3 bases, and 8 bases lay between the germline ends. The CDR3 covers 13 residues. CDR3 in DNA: TGCGCCAGCAGCTTGCAGGCCTTCTACGAGCAGTACTTC. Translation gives CASSLQAFYEQYF.

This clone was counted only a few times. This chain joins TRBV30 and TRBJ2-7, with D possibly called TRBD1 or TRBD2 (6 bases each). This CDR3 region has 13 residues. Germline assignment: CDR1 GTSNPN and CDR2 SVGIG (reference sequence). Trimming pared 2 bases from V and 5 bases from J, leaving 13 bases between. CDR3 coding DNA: TGTGCCTGGAGTAGGGGGGCTATTAACGAGCAGTACTTC. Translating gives CAWSRGAINEQYF.

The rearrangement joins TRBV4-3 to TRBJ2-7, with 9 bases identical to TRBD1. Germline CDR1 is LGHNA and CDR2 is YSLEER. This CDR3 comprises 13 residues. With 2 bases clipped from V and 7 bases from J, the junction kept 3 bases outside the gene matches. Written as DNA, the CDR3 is TGCGCCAGCAGCCAATACAGGGGGCAAGAGCAGTACTTC. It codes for CASSQYRGQEQYF.

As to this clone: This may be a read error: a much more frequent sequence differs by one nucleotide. For the CDR3, the DNA is TGTGCCAGCAGCTTTGGTGGCAATCAGCCCCAGCATTTT. Translation gives CASSFGGNQPQHF. The chain has TRBV5-6 and TRBJ1-5; no clear D. CDR1 is SGHDT and CDR2 is YYEEEE in the germline V gene. The V and J ends lost 2 bases and 2 bases respectively, with 5 bases between them. The CDR3 totals 13 residues. Full variable domain (outside the CDR3, taken from reference TRBV5-6 and TRBJ1-5): DAGVTQSPTHLIKTRGQQVTLRCSPKSGHDTVSWYQQALGQGPQFIFQYYEEEERQRGNFPDRFSGHQFPNYSSELNVNALLLGDSALYLCASSFGGNQPQHFGDGTRLSIL.

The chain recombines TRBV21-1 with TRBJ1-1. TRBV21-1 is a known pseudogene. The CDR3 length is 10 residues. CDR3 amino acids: CASSYTEAFF. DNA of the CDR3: TGTGCCAGTAGCTATACTGAAGCTTTCTTT.

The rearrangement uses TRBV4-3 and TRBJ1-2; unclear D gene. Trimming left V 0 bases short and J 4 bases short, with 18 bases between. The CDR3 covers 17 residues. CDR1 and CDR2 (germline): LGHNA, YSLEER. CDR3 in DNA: TGCGCCAGCAGCCAAGACTCGACCGTACCCCGAATCTATGGCTACACCTTC. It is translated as CASSQDSTVPRIYGYTF.